This T cell receptor beta chain was recorded in a study of T-cell reconstitution after alpha-beta-depleted transplantation in children. As regards this clonotype: Its target is not known.

Findings and caveats of the study: Reported findings indicate that, about two months after transplant, alpha-beta T cells came from several hundred expanded clones, which were derived from non-depleted graft cells.

Unique molecular identifiers tagged the TCRbeta library. TCRdb independently ran MiXCR on the PCR reads; one entry per CDR3 protein. The profile shows hundreds of thousands of distinct CDR3 sequences, 16% of them singletons. Per germline, CDR1 MNHEY and CDR2 SMNVEV (reference sequence). The CDR3 runs 14 residues. J lost 4 bases, V lost 7 bases, and 3 bases had no gene match. The sequence derives from a male patient aged 2-15 years who had a stem cell transplant for acute lymphoblastic leukemia, so the T cells may come from the graft donor. The rearrangement uses TRBV27 and TRBJ2-1, with 11 positions matching TRBD2. The sample in question was PBMCs, mostly from graft donor cells, obtained 360 days after TCRalphabeta/CD19-depleted stem cell transplant. The CDR3 nucleotides read TGTGCCAGCACCCTAGCGGGAGGTTACAATGAGCAGTTCTTC. As protein: CASTLAGGYNEQFF.